This entry is about one T cell receptor beta chain. This clone was detected only a few times. The target of this receptor is not known. There are no base qualities to consult, and no much larger clone falls within one base. In total, 666 healthy bone marrow donors made up the cohort. At the time of sampling, all cohort members were nominally healthy, though unrecorded immune exposures were likely present. The donor tested CMV seronegative, placing the donor among the 350 or so seronegative members of the cohort. Every donor gave a peripheral blood sample, and the peripheral blood mononuclear cells from that sample were used for TCR beta sequencing. Genomic DNA extraction from the blood cell samples was performed with the Qiagen DNeasy Blood Extraction Kit. The method behind the library was the immunoSEQ multiplex PCR assay. The multiplex PCR relied on a mix of 60 forward primers for TCR Vbeta segments and 13 reverse primers for TCR Jbeta segments. Amplification of the CDR3 region of rearranged TCR beta genes was performed with a multiplex PCR assay on genomic DNA. The amplified TCR beta libraries were sequenced on the Illumina HiSeq System as 87-base-pair reads. Concerning the study's data processing: Across the 600 to 700 repertoires, a later analysis counted roughly 77 million unique TCR beta chains, 9 million to 14 million of which were shared by at least two donors. A nearest-neighbor algorithm error-corrected the raw reads and collapsed the reads into unique sequences, merging closely related sequences to remove PCR and sequencing errors. CDR3 sequences were aligned to IMGT reference sequences to assign V, D and J gene segments. For a sequence to be retained, at least a six-nucleotide match to both a V gene segment and a J gene segment was required. A rearrangement counted as productive if the CDR3 had no stop codons and remained in frame with V and J, and every other rearrangement counted as non-productive. Following IMGT convention, CDR3 was defined as the stretch from the second conserved V-encoded cysteine to the conserved J-encoded phenylalanine. The earlier analysis of a few hundred of the donors excluded sequences that lacked an unambiguous match to a single V gene segment. In an earlier analysis of a few hundred of the donors, V segments were called functional above 56.7% productive rearrangements and were called segregating when the between-donor standard deviation exceeded 5%. A statistical classification framework was built to diagnose cytomegalovirus status from the catalog of TCR beta chain sequences. In a later analysis, TCR nucleotide sequences were compared against IMGT/GENE-DB human TR gene sequences so that V and J genes could be assigned. A later analysis assigned CDR3 sequences and most-parsimonious VDJ recombination scenarios with the TCRdist pipeline. A later analysis defined each TCR beta chain by its CDR3 amino acid sequence plus V-gene family, and excluded reads lacking a unique V-gene family. In a later analysis, a few hundred highly shared, low-generation-probability nucleotide sequences were removed to address suspected cross-contamination and a sequencing artifact. In a later analysis, a clonal expansion index for each public chain was calculated from normalized within-repertoire ranks of inferred template counts. A later analysis computed generation probabilities with a VDJ recombination model fitted to out-of-frame rearrangements, and checked the results against IGoR. In a later analysis, TCR-TCR, TCR-HLA and TCR-CMV co-occurrence was scored with hypergeometric tests, and a repertoire-size bias correction was applied to TCR pairs. False discovery rates were estimated in a later analysis by permuting HLA or CMV assignments 20 times. In a later analysis, co-occurring TCRs were grouped with DBSCAN, and TCRdist sequence similarity was added when clustering was performed within HLA-allele-positive subsets. Repertoires with fewer than 30,000 or more than 120,000 public chains, plus five repertoires with anomalous nucleotide sharing, were excluded from co-occurrence clustering. The clones in this table, taken by TCRdb from immuneACCESS, are in-frame only. Not every clone is retained; where verified, under half of the shortfall comes from an unresolved V gene, and the cause of the rest is unknown. V, J and clone size are those of that table, while D and trimming were read from the DNA. The sample table shows about 97,000 clones, and approximately 87% are seen once. Of the sample, about 2.5% is held by the ten largest clones.

This record comes from a study of cytomegalovirus exposure and HLA in healthy donors (TCRdb year 2017). In the study overall: In an earlier analysis of 587 of the donors, 250 to 350 Gb of sequence data and approximately 120 million unique TCR beta sequences from 180 million or so T cells were reported. To predict cytomegalovirus infection status, the study combined high-throughput TCR immunosequencing, statistical association of individual TCRs with disease status, and machine learning. Typing coverage differed by locus: A, B, C, DRB1 and DQB1 were typed in roughly 620-640 donors, DQA1 in about 500, DPA1 in around 610, and DPB1 in approximately 450. The study was designed to test whether signatures of past pathogen exposure could be identified by cataloging public T cell receptors. A later genetic analysis took genome-wide SNP genotypes for about 55% of the 666 donors and used that subset as a discovery cohort. Five DR-DQ haplotypes were treated as single units for association and clustering because of strong linkage in the cohort. Every repertoire in the discovery cohort had been generated on one and the same sequencing platform. The study profiled the T cell repertoires of 500 to 800 subjects by immunosequencing and related them to cytomegalovirus serostatus. Besides the first cohort of 666 subjects, a separate validation cohort made up of over a hundred different subjects was used. Around 330 gigabases of sequencing data and roughly 81 million unique TCR sequences made up an early release that covered approximately 700 HLA-typed donors. In a later analysis, previously published TCR beta repertoires from hundreds of donors were re-analyzed and high-resolution HLA genotyping was added so that TCR occurrence patterns could be studied. An earlier analysis of fewer than 750 of the donors used high-throughput TCR beta sequencing to judge whether each TCR beta V gene segment behaved as functional or pseudogenic. Rather than using new phenotypic data, the later analysis identified candidate immune exposures from TCR beta sequences and from how often those sequences occurred across donors. Of the 350 to 450 genotyped donors, over 65% fell in the genetic ancestry cluster associated with self-reported Caucasian donors. Across around 400 genotyped donors of the cohort, an average of approximately 200,000 unique TCR beta nucleotide sequences per donor were sequenced, and 15% to 20% of those sequences were non-productive. Class I and class II HLA loci were covered by the typing at four-digit resolution. Alongside the repertoire data, information on donor age, sex, ethnicity and CMV serostatus was compiled.

The CDR3 runs 14 amino acids, cysteine and phenylalanine included. Only the CDR3 DNA is retained, 42 bases long and in frame from the first base. From V the trimming removes 4 bases and from J it removes 1 base, while the gene matches leave 4 bases of the junction unaccounted for. CDR1 is given as LNHDA and CDR2 as SQIVND, both from the germline V gene (reference sequence). Study-level results and caveats: Assigning TCR associations to individual alleles was difficult when HLA alleles, especially DR and DQ, strongly co-occurred. The authors suggested that the approach could potentially be generalized to other disease states and immunological phenotypes. In a later analysis, HLA-associated TCR beta chains showed more clonal expansion and lower generation probabilities than non-associated chains that were equally common. Because some donors lacked HLA typing at each locus, the association tests relied only on the typed subset. Sequencing depth was assumed to be roughly uniform across donors in the presence/absence analyses, though that assumption may not hold. Because counts were too low, about 18 rarely observed V segments, including chromosome 9 orphons, were excluded from the earlier analysis of some 590 of the donors. The study gave a list of 150 to 200 TCR beta chains associated with cytomegalovirus. Most CMV-associated TCR beta chains appeared to be HLA-restricted in a later analysis, and the HLA associations seemed to be driven largely by CMV exposure. While some public TCRs were present in many individuals, most TCR sequences turned up only very rarely across donors. Only TCR beta chains were sequenced in this cohort, and the absence of alpha or paired-chain data limited detectable features. In a later analysis, TCR association rates were found to vary across HLA loci, with the most associated TCRs seen for DRB1 alleles and the fewest for HLA-C alleles. Some IMGT-functional V segments, including TRBV6-2 and TRBV6-3, could not be distinguished by the 87-base-pair reads and were therefore excluded. Specific HLA alleles were associated with 15,000 to 20,000 TCR beta sequences at a false discovery rate of 0.05 in a later analysis. A further reported finding was that TCR beta sequences accurately predicted the HLA-A and HLA-B alleles for most subjects in the first cohort. According to a later analysis, parvovirus B19, influenza, CMV and Epstein-Barr virus appeared linked to several top co-occurrence clusters. For the cohort, immune exposure information was limited to CMV serostatus. A cluster of highly shared sequence variants was judged likely to be a technical artifact of the sequencing pipeline. Linkage disequilibrium might explain the correlated functional status among segregating V segments, but an unknown experimental factor could not be ruled out. A later genetic analysis associated a missense DCLRE1C variant with V-gene and J-gene trimming of TCR beta chains, and an independent cohort replicated the association. An earlier analysis of around 600 of the donors showed that most TCR beta V segments appeared in productive rearrangements either about 90% or about 30% of the time, which broadly matched IMGT annotations. According to a later genetic analysis, donors in an Asian-associated ancestry cluster had fewer N-insertions in productive TCRs than the approximately 700-donor mean. In vitro tests confirmed that three of the cytomegalovirus-associated TCR beta chains recognize cytomegalovirus antigens. Cytomegalovirus status was reported to be diagnosed by the classifier with high specificity and sensitivity in both the original and validation cohorts.

This receptor was taken from a man in his forties or fifties in good health and CMV-seronegative. Sequenced sample: PBMCs. The chain joins TRBV19 to TRBJ2-7; 7 middle bases align to TRBD2. The nucleotides read TGTGCCAGTAGTAGGCCGGGGGGATCCTACGAGCAGTACTTC. It specifies CASSRPGGSYEQYF.